A selection of T cell receptor beta chains follows, all from one sample in a study of blood T cell repertoires in COVID-19. Sequencing was performed with immunoSEQ multiplex PCR; in TCRdb, only in-frame clones are kept and a portion is missing. The sample carries about 310,000 clones, 89% recorded once. Sequenced input: PBMCs or T cells enriched from blood (not recorded which). All receptors derive from a woman aged 25 to 39 who had recovered from COVID-19. CDR3s include the opening cysteine and the closing phenylalanine or tryptophan. The order of the fields is V gene, J gene, D gene, clone size, CDR3 protein, CDR3 DNA. D genes are given only for firm matches. Clone size is given for some rows only: seen once, a few or many times, or a class if the clone is expanded.

TRBV5-4,TRBJ1-2,TRBD1,NA,CASSRQTGADNYGYTF,TGTGCCAGCAGCCGACAGACAGGGGCAGATAACTATGGCTACACCTTC
TRBV10-3,TRBJ1-5,NA,few,CATRWQDNQPQHF,TGTGCCACCAGGTGGCAGGACAATCAGCCCCAGCATTTT
TRBV27,TRBJ1-6,NA,NA,CASTTLPPTGPNSPLHF,TGTGCCAGCACTACTCTCCCCCCTACCGGTCCCAATTCACCCCTCCACTTT
TRBV7-3,TRBJ1-1,NA,once,CASRRQADTEAFF,TGTGCCAGCAGGCGACAGGCCGACACTGAAGCTTTCTTT
TRBV7-2,TRBJ1-1,NA,once,CASSLVVGRGANTEAFF,TGTGCCAGCAGCTTAGTAGTTGGGCGGGGGGCAAACACTGAAGCTTTCTTT
TRBV2,TRBJ1-2,TRBD1,NA,CASSEAGGTGRGYTF,TGTGCCAGCAGTGAAGCGGGTGGGACAGGGAGAGGCTACACCTTC
TRBV4-3,TRBJ2-7,TRBD1,NA,CASSHSTGGVIYEQYF,TGCGCCAGCAGCCACTCCACAGGGGGCGTTATCTACGAGCAGTACTTC
TRBV6-2/TRBV6-3,TRBJ1-6,TRBD1,NA,CASSPLQGANSPLHF,TGTGCCAGCAGTCCCCTCCAGGGGGCTAATTCACCCCTCCACTTT
TRBV6-5,TRBJ1-2,NA,NA,CATAPISFSNYGYTF,TGTGCCACCGCCCCCATCAGTTTCTCTAACTATGGCTACACCTTC
TRBV6-5,TRBJ1-2,TRBD1,once,CASSYSPGTDYGYTF,TGTGCCAGCAGTTACTCCCCCGGGACAGACTATGGCTACACCTTC
TRBV10-2,TRBJ1-4,TRBD1,NA,CASRETGANEKLFF,TGCGCCAGCAGGGAGACAGGGGCTAATGAAAAACTGTTTTTT
TRBV3-1/TRBV3-2,TRBJ1-2,NA,NA,CASSLQGNGYTF,TGTGCCAGCAGCCTCCAGGGGAATGGCTACACCTTC
TRBV30,TRBJ2-3,TRBD2,NA,CAWSRLAASTDTQYF,TGTGCCTGGAGTAGACTAGCGGCTAGCACAGATACGCAGTATTTT
TRBV10-3,TRBJ2-6,NA,NA,CAISPEGAGANVLTF,TGTGCCATCAGCCCGGAGGGCGCCGGGGCCAACGTCCTGACTTTC
TRBV10-3,TRBJ2-7,TRBD1,few,CAAGTGGTYEQYF,TGTGCCGCTGGTACAGGGGGAACCTACGAGCAGTACTTC
TRBV10-3,TRBJ2-7,TRBD2,NA,CAISESGSGGVYEQYF,TGTGCCATCAGTGAGTCTGGTTCGGGAGGGGTCTACGAGCAGTACTTC
TRBV5-1,TRBJ1-5,NA,NA,CASSLGGLDQPQHF,TGCGCCAGCAGCCTGGGGGGGCTGGATCAGCCCCAGCATTTT
TRBV19,TRBJ2-7,TRBD2,NA,CASSIHDLGTSGSYEQYF,TGTGCCAGTAGTATTCACGACCTGGGGACTAGCGGGAGTTACGAGCAGTACTTC
TRBV10-3,TRBJ1-1,NA,NA,CAISGGGRLTPEAFF,TGTGCCATCAGTGGAGGGGGACGTTTGACACCTGAAGCTTTCTTT
TRBV10-2,TRBJ1-1,NA,NA,CASSVDDSTEAFF,TGCGCCAGCAGTGTGGACGACAGCACTGAAGCTTTCTTT
TRBV21-1,TRBJ1-5,NA,NA,CASSIMRQPQHF,TGTGCCAGCAGCATAATGCGTCAGCCCCAGCATTTT
TRBV19,TRBJ1-1,NA,NA,CASSIWGLGSFF,NA
TRBV9,TRBJ2-7,NA,NA,CASSVEGEGDEQYF,TGTGCCAGCAGCGTAGAGGGGGAAGGTGACGAGCAGTACTTC
TRBV18,TRBJ1-6,NA,NA,CASSPLRLDRSYNSPLHF,TGTGCCAGCTCACCACTGCGGTTGGATCGCTCCTATAATTCACCCCTCCACTTT
TRBV29-1,TRBJ2-1,NA,NA,CSVETGYNEQFF,TGCAGCGTTGAAACCGGGTACAATGAGCAGTTCTTC
TRBV10-3,TRBJ2-1,NA,NA,CAISMVSTAHNEQFF,TGTGCCATCAGTATGGTCTCGACAGCCCACAATGAGCAGTTCTTC
TRBV4-1,TRBJ2-3,TRBD2,NA,CASSRLLAGLADTQYF,TGCGCCAGCAGCCGCCTACTAGCGGGATTGGCAGATACGCAGTATTTT
TRBV28,TRBJ2-4,TRBD1,NA,CASSSGTGGMAWYF,TGTGCCAGCAGTTCCGGGACAGGGGGGATGGCGTGGTACTTC
TRBV5-5,TRBJ2-7,TRBD2,NA,CASSRGTSGGYEQYF,TGTGCCAGCAGCCGAGGGACTAGCGGGGGGTACGAGCAGTACTTC
TRBV5-1,TRBJ2-2,TRBD2,few,CASSLLAGDTGELFF,TGCGCCAGCAGCTTACTAGCGGGAGATACCGGGGAGCTGTTTTTT
TRBV30,TRBJ2-2,TRBD1,few,CAWSGVGRDSGTGELFF,TGTGCCTGGAGCGGGGTAGGACGGGACAGCGGTACCGGGGAGCTGTTTTTT
TRBV28,TRBJ2-2,NA,NA,CASLRRRAWTGELFF,TGTGCCAGCTTAAGACGGAGGGCCTGGACCGGGGAGCTGTTTTTT
TRBV4-3,TRBJ2-1,TRBD2,NA,CASSHLLADLYNEQFF,TGCGCCAGCAGCCACCTACTAGCGGACCTCTACAATGAGCAGTTCTTC
TRBV4-1,TRBJ2-1,NA,NA,CASSEILRNEQFF,TGCGCCAGCTCCGAGATTTTGCGGAATGAGCAGTTCTTC
TRBV25-1,TRBJ2-2,TRBD2,NA,CASSAGVFRTGELFF,TGTGCCAGCTCAGCGGGAGTCTTTCGCACCGGGGAGCTGTTTTTT
TRBV7-2,TRBJ2-1,TRBD2,NA,CASSLAAGGPGNEQFF,TGTGCCAGCAGCTTAGCGGCGGGAGGGCCGGGGAATGAGCAGTTCTTC
TRBV7-9,TRBJ2-7,NA,once,CASSLLGLASTYEQYF,TGTGCCAGCAGCTTATTAGGATTAGCGTCGACCTACGAGCAGTACTTC
TRBV5-1,TRBJ2-1,TRBD2,NA,CASSVDHSGSSYNEQFF,TGCGCCAGCAGCGTGGATCATAGCGGGAGCTCCTACAATGAGCAGTTCTTC
TRBV20-1,TRBJ2-7,TRBD2,NA,CSASPFGLAGSGEQYF,TGCAGTGCTAGTCCCTTTGGACTAGCGGGATCTGGCGAGCAGTACTTC
TRBV4-1,TRBJ1-4,NA,once,CASSQEIGGLFF,TGCGCCAGCAGCCAAGAAATCGGGGGACTGTTTTTT
TRBV6-1,TRBJ1-1,NA,NA,CASSEQGFTEAFF,TGTGCCAGCAGTGAACAGGGGTTCACTGAAGCTTTCTTT
TRBV7-9,TRBJ2-1,TRBD2,NA,CASSLPPRLAGNYNEQFF,TGTGCCAGCAGCCTACCCCCGAGACTAGCGGGGAACTACAATGAGCAGTTCTTC
TRBV19,TRBJ2-1,NA,once,CASSIGRTGRYNEQFF,TGTGCCAGTAGTATCGGTCGAACAGGGAGATACAATGAGCAGTTCTTC
TRBV3-1/TRBV3-2,TRBJ1-5,NA,NA,CASSQDTVSNQPQHF,TGTGCCAGCAGCCAAGATACGGTTAGCAATCAGCCCCAGCATTTT
TRBV7-8,TRBJ2-1,NA,NA,CASSIRQESSYNEQFF,TGTGCCAGCAGCATCCGACAGGAGAGCTCCTACAATGAGCAGTTCTTC
TRBV30,TRBJ2-3,TRBD2,NA,CAWSLSGTPWGTQYF,TGTGCCTGGAGTCTTAGCGGGACCCCATGGGGTACGCAGTATTTT
TRBV5-1,TRBJ2-3,NA,NA,CASSLDAQPRDTQYF,TGCGCCAGCAGCTTGGACGCCCAACCTCGGGATACGCAGTATTTT
TRBV7-9,TRBJ2-7,TRBD1,NA,CASSFRDRAYEQYF,TGTGCCAGCAGCTTCCGGGACAGGGCTTACGAGCAGTACTTC
TRBV20-1,TRBJ1-2,NA,once,CSAETVGGYTF,TGCAGTGCCGAGACAGTGGGCGGCTACACCTTC
TRBV7-9,TRBJ2-1,NA,NA,CASSPTRGLYNEQFF,TGTGCCAGCAGCCCCACGCGGGGCCTCTACAATGAGCAGTTCTTC
TRBV5-6,TRBJ1-2,TRBD1,once,CASSLGTGFNGYTF,TGTGCCAGCAGCCTCGGGACAGGATTTAATGGCTACACCTTC
TRBV10-3,TRBJ1-1,TRBD1,NA,CAITQNQGTGGENTEAFF,TGTGCCATCACGCAAAACCAAGGGACAGGGGGCGAGAACACTGAAGCTTTCTTT
TRBV5-1,TRBJ2-1,TRBD2,NA,CASLAGNNEQFF,TGCGCCAGCCTAGCGGGCAACAATGAGCAGTTCTTC
TRBV5-5,TRBJ1-6,NA,NA,CASSLGPGGNSPLHF,TGTGCCAGCAGCTTGGGTCCAGGAGGGAATTCACCCCTCCACTTT
TRBV24-1,TRBJ1-1,NA,NA,CATRDSVNTEAFF,TGTGCCACCCGGGACTCCGTGAACACTGAAGCTTTCTTT